Below, 22 T cell receptor beta chains from the same sample are listed, as sequenced in a study of glioma-infiltrating T cells. Amplification of TCR alpha and beta CDR3 regions from RNA used iRepertoire nested multiplex PCR. Using its own MiXCR run on the multiplex PCR reads, TCRdb lists one record per CDR3 protein. This sample has under 150,000 distinct CDR3 sequences, with about 39% found just once. The sequenced sample consisted of glioma tissue, nonneoplastic brain tissue, or PBMCs (not recorded which). These receptor sequences come from a human donor with low-grade glioma or glioblastoma, undergoing nonglioma brain surgery, or in good health (not recorded which).

V and J are TRBV20-1 and TRBJ2-1; D might be TRBD1 or TRBD2, each matching 5 bases. Germline V gene data show CDR1 as DFQATT and CDR2 as SNEGSKA (reference sequence). The CDR3 loop spans 14 amino acids. The V end lost 6 bases, the J end lost 2 bases, and 14 bases lay between the germline ends. As DNA, the CDR3 is TGCAGTGCACCGGGGCGGGTCACCTACAATGAGCAGTTCTTC. Its translation is CSAPGRVTYNEQFF.

This clonotype was recorded at least ten times. The DNA for the CDR3 is TGTGCCAGCAGTTTATCAGTCAGGGAGGGAACTGAAGCTTTCTTT. Translated: CASSLSVREGTEAFF. V usage is TRBV27 and J usage is TRBJ1-1; possible D gene TRBD1, 5 bases. Trimming removed 0 bases at V and 5 bases at J, with 13 bases between. The CDR3 has 15 amino acids. Germline V gene sequence: CDR1 MNHEY, CDR2 SMNVEV (reference sequence).

This rearrangement joins TRBV20-1 to TRBJ2-5; TRBD1 or TRBD2 may be the D gene (6 bases each). CDR1 DFQATT and CDR2 SNEGSKA come from the germline V gene (reference sequence). CDR3 length equals 17 residues. The V end lost 1 base, the J end lost 2 bases, and 20 bases lay between the germline ends. The CDR3: CSARGGAGTHSQETQYF. The CDR3 DNA is TGCAGTGCTAGAGGGGGGGCCGGGACCCACTCACAAGAGACCCAGTACTTC.

This clonotype was counted between two and nine times. This chain connects TRBV2 to TRBJ1-2, with TRBD1 as a possible D gene (5 bases). From germline, CDR1 is SNHLY and CDR2 FYNNEI. V lost 1 base and J lost 7, with 10 bases in between. CDR3 length equals 13 residues. CDR3 sequence: CASSEVAGSGYTF. The CDR3 DNA reads as TGTGCCAGCAGTGAAGTGGCAGGGTCTGGCTACACCTTC.

The chain employs TRBV27 and TRBJ2-2, with TRBD1 as a possible D gene (6 bases). Germline-derived CDR1 and CDR2 are MNHEY and SMNVEV (reference sequence). V was pared by 2 bases and J by 1 base, with 14 bases between. The CDR3 is 17 residues long. CDR3 nucleotide sequence: TGTGCCAGCAGTTTAGGTTGGACAGCGCTGAACACCGGGGAGCTGTTTTTT. Its protein is CASSLGWTALNTGELFF.

For this clonotype: A read error may be the cause here, since a much bigger clone is one base away. The rearrangement joins TRBV28 to TRBJ2-3; D might be TRBD2 (6 bases). The V gene's germline CDR1 is MDHEN and CDR2 SYDVKM. With 8 bases removed from V and 1 base from J, the gap between germline ends came to 13 bases. The CDR3 has 14 residues. CDR3 sequence: CASLPGGGTDTQYF. The CDR3 bases are TGTGCCAGCCTACCGGGCGGGGGCACAGATACGCAGTATTTT. The full variable domain, in which reference TRBV28 and TRBJ2-3 provide the parts outside the CDR3, is DVKVTQSSRYLVKRTGEKVFLECVQDMDHENMFWYRQDPGLGLRLIYFSYDVKMKEKGDIPEGYSVSREKKERFSLILESASTNQTSMYLCASLPGGGTDTQYFGPGTRLTVL.

V gene TRBV6-1 combines with J gene TRBJ2-7, with D perhaps matching TRBD2 (7 bases). There are 15 residues in the CDR3. Trimming removed 3 bases from V and 5 bases from J, with 17 bases in between. Germline V CDR1 and CDR2: MNHNS, SASEGT. The CDR3 DNA follows: TGTGCCAGCAGTGAGGGATGGGGAGGGGGGGACGAGCAGTACTTC. It encodes CASSEGWGGGDEQYF.

With respect to this clonotype: The junction shows a germline mismatch at one end, possibly a read error. The gene calls are TRBV7-2 and TRBJ2-5; TRBD2 matches at 10 bases. From germline, CDR1 is SGHTA and CDR2 FQGNSA. The CDR3 totals 14 residues. The CDR3 coding sequence is TGTGCCAGCAACTTAGCGGGGGGACAAGAGACCCAGTACTTC. Translation gives CASNLAGGQETQYF.

This sequence joins TRBV5-6 and TRBJ2-7; no reliable D call. From germline, CDR1 is SGHDT and CDR2 YYEEEE. The CDR3 totals 13 residues. V was clipped by 0 bases and J by 3 bases, with 7 bases between them. CDR3 sequence (DNA): TGTGCCAGCAGCTTGGGCATCAACTACGAGCAGTACTTC. Translated: CASSLGINYEQYF.

The chain employs TRBV2 and TRBJ1-1; D unresolved. There are 13 residues in the CDR3. V lost 4 bases, J lost 1 base, and 7 bases lay in between. Germline values: CDR1 SNHLY, CDR2 FYNNEI. The DNA of the CDR3 is TGTGCCAGCAGTGGGAAGCAGAACACTGAAGCTTTCTTT. This translates into CASSGKQNTEAFF.

V gene TRBV15 combines with J gene TRBJ2-5; D not certain. The CDR3 runs 15 residues. The V and J ends lost 0 bases and 7 bases respectively, with 15 bases between them. CDR1 is LNHNV, CDR2 YYDKDF, per germline (reference sequence). The CDR3 sequence: CATSRDQAKWGTQYF. The CDR3, as DNA: TGTGCCACCAGCAGAGATCAGGCTAAATGGGGGACCCAGTACTTC.

The gene calls are TRBV7-2 and TRBJ2-3, with 7 positions matching TRBD2. The junction had 5 bases not matched to a gene; V was cut back by 8 bases and J by 0 bases. This CDR3 spans 14 amino acids. Germline V lookup: CDR1 SGHTA, CDR2 FQGNSA. The DNA of the CDR3 is TGTGCCAGCGGCTCGCGGGGGAGCACAGATACGCAGTATTTT. This sequence encodes CASGSRGSTDTQYF.

This chain links TRBV5-1 with TRBJ2-3; D is perhaps TRBD1 (6 bases). Germline loops: CDR1 SGHRS, CDR2 YFSETQ. V was shortened by 4 bases and J by 7 bases, with 10 bases between the two germline ends. This CDR3 region has 12 residues. CDR3 residues: CASSGQSNTQYF. DNA for the CDR3: TGCGCCAGCAGCGGACAGTCAAATACGCAGTATTTT.

V is TRBV30 and J is TRBJ2-3; 10 bases line up with TRBD2. V lost 1 base and J lost 3; bases outside the gene matches: 4. The CDR3 is 15 amino acids. CDR1 and CDR2 (germline): GTSNPN, SVGIG (reference sequence). The CDR3 loop reads CAWSGPGLATDTQYF. CDR3 in DNA: TGTGCCTGGAGTGGACCGGGACTAGCGACAGATACGCAGTATTTT.

This clonotype was found a few times. V usage is TRBV7-9 and J usage is TRBJ2-1; the D is unclear. CDR1 is SEHNR, CDR2 FQNEAQ, per germline (reference sequence). This CDR3 contains 13 residues. The V end lost 3 bases, the J end lost 5 bases, and 8 bases lay between the germline ends. CDR3 sequence reads: CASSFARDNEQFF. The CDR3 DNA reads as TGTGCCAGCAGCTTTGCACGCGACAATGAGCAGTTCTTC.

In DNA, the CDR3 is TGTGCCAGCAGCCGTGGGGGGGGTACCAATCAGCCCCAGCATTTT. Translated, it gives CASSRGGGTNQPQHF. This sequence joins TRBV28 and TRBJ1-5; maybe TRBD1 (5 bases). Germline V gene lookup returns CDR1 MDHEN and CDR2 SYDVKM. The length of the CDR3 is 15 residues. With 6 bases removed from V and 3 bases from J, the gap between germline ends came to 15 bases. The complete variable domain, with remaining parts taken from reference TRBV28 and TRBJ1-5, reads DVKVTQSSRYLVKRTGEKVFLECVQDMDHENMFWYRQDPGLGLRLIYFSYDVKMKEKGDIPEGYSVSREKKERFSLILESASTNQTSMYLCASSRGGGTNQPQHFGDGTRLSIL.

The gene calls are TRBV10-3 and TRBJ2-7, with 9 positions matching TRBD1. Losses at the gene ends were 2 bases for V and 7 bases for J; bases not matched to a gene: 9. CDR3 size: 15 residues. CDR1 and CDR2 from the germline V gene are ENHRY and SYGVKD. In DNA, the CDR3 is TGTGCCATCAGTGAGCCGGGACAGGGTCCGAGTGAGCAGTACTTC. Translation: CAISEPGQGPSEQYF.

The chain has TRBV7-2 and TRBJ2-7, with D possibly TRBD2 on 7 matching bases. V was trimmed by 0 bases and J by 7 bases, leaving 16 bases between them. Germline V gene sequence: CDR1 SGHTA, CDR2 FQGNSA. The CDR3 is 15 amino acids. For the CDR3, the DNA is TGTGCCAGCAGCTTAGCAGGGGGGGGCAGCCGGGAGCAGTACTTC. It codes for CASSLAGGGSREQYF. Looking up the rest from reference TRBV7-2 and TRBJ2-7 gives the full variable domain: GAGVSQSPSNKVTEKGKDVELRCDPISGHTALYWYRQSLGQGLEFLIYFQGNSAPDKSGLPSDRFSAERTGGSVSTLTIQRTQQEDSAVYLCASSLAGGGSREQYFGPGTRLTVT.

The chain uses TRBV20-1 and TRBJ2-5; TRBD2 is a possible D gene (5 bases). The V end lost 0 bases, the J end lost 7 bases, and 6 bases lay between the germline ends. The CDR3 is 11 residues long. Germline CDR1 DFQATT, CDR2 SNEGSKA (reference sequence). Written as DNA, the CDR3 is TGCAGTGCTAGAGATCGGGGGACCCAGTACTTC. This codes for CSARDRGTQYF.

This clonotype has a handful of counts. This chain uses TRBV6-1 with TRBJ2-3; D could derive from TRBD1 or TRBD2 (5 bases each). With 7 bases removed from V and 0 bases from J, the gap between germline ends came to 14 bases. The CDR3 length is 15 residues. CDR1 is MNHNS, CDR2 SASEGT, per germline. The CDR3 is CASKTGTESTDTQYF. The CDR3 region has the DNA TGTGCCAGCAAAACCGGGACCGAGAGCACAGATACGCAGTATTTT.

The chain combines TRBV6-1 with TRBJ2-5; 11 nucleotides align to TRBD2. Germline-derived CDR1 and CDR2 are MNHNS and SASEGT. V was pared by 5 bases and J by 9 bases, with 11 bases of the junction left unmatched. CDR3 size: 15 residues. The CDR3 is CASSFRTSGFEAQYF. The CDR3 DNA sequence: TGTGCCAGCAGTTTCCGGACTAGCGGGTTCGAGGCCCAGTACTTC.

This clonotype has a handful of counts. V is TRBV6-1 and J is TRBJ1-5; weak D call: TRBD1 (6 bases). This CDR3 region has 16 residues. V was clipped by 8 bases and J by 1 base, with 18 bases between them. Germline V gene sequence: CDR1 MNHNS, CDR2 SASEGT. CDR3 bases: TGTGCCAGCGGATACAGGGAGGGCTGGAGCAATCAGCCCCAGCATTTT. The encoded protein is CASGYREGWSNQPQHF.